This T cell receptor (beta chain) was identified during a study of cytomegalovirus exposure and HLA in healthy donors. This CDR3 is built from 19 residues. Germline assignment: CDR1 KGHSH and CDR2 LQKENI. V lost 3 bases, J lost 0 bases, and 11 bases stayed unmatched. A multiplex PCR was run with 60 Vbeta primers and 13 Jbeta primers. Data came from immunoSEQ multiplex PCR; TCRdb stores just in-frame clones and leaves some out. This table lists 200,000 to 250,000 clones. This TCR was recovered from a woman aged 25 to 39 in good health and CMV-seropositive. V and J are TRBV18 and TRBJ1-4, with 9 bases lining up with TRBD1. The sample comprised PBMCs. As DNA, the CDR3 is TGTGCCAGCTCACCGGGGACAGGGATTTCGACCGCAACTAATGAAAAACTGTTTTTT. Translated, it gives CASSPGTGISTATNEKLFF.